These T cell receptor beta chains were read from a single sample in a study of T cell therapy after organ transplantation. These receptors have no known antigen. Sequencing was performed with immunoSEQ multiplex PCR; in TCRdb, only in-frame clones are kept and a portion is missing. This table holds 20,000 or so clones, roughly 84% found once. Here the sequenced sample was CD8+ T cells from blood, taken after autologous CMV-specific T cell therapy. The receptors here all came from a human patient who had received a solid organ transplant and had CMV disease. Some T cells could come from the graft donor. CDR3s include the opening cysteine and the closing phenylalanine or tryptophan. D genes are given only for firm matches. The listing skips clone size in some rows; elsewhere it reads once, few, many or a size class.

J gene: TRBJ1-2; clone size: -; V gene: TRBV16; D gene: -; CDR3 DNA: TGTGCCAGCAGCCCTACCACAGGGCAATATGGCTACACCTTC; CDR3 protein: CASSPTTGQYGYTF
J gene: TRBJ2-6; clone size: -; V gene: TRBV6-1; D gene: -; CDR3 DNA: TGTGCCAGCAGTGAAGACAGCTCTGGGGCCAACGTCCTGACTTTC; CDR3 protein: CASSEDSSGANVLTF
J gene: TRBJ2-1; clone size: -; V gene: TRBV4-2; D gene: -; CDR3 DNA: TGTGCCAGCAGCCAAGGCTCCAATGAGCAGTTCTTC; CDR3 protein: CASSQGSNEQFF
J gene: TRBJ1-1; clone size: -; V gene: TRBV4-2; D gene: -; CDR3 DNA: TGTGCCAGCAGCCAAGAGTGGACACTTAAGCTGGGTGAAGCTTTCTTT; CDR3 protein: CASSQEWTLKLGEAFF
J gene: TRBJ1-6; clone size: -; V gene: TRBV5-1; D gene: -; CDR3 DNA: TGCGCCAGCAGGTCGACTCTTTCCAACTATAATTCACCCCTCCACTTT; CDR3 protein: CASRSTLSNYNSPLHF
J gene: TRBJ1-3; clone size: -; V gene: TRBV21-1; D gene: -; CDR3 DNA: TGTGCCAGCAGCAAAGACGGGGGCGGGGACACCATATATTTT; CDR3 protein: CASSKDGGGDTIYF
J gene: TRBJ2-3; clone size: -; V gene: TRBV9; D gene: -; CDR3 DNA: TGTGCCAGCAGCGTAGAAAAGGGAGTGGCAGATACGCAGTATTTT; CDR3 protein: CASSVEKGVADTQYF
J gene: TRBJ1-2; clone size: -; V gene: TRBV5-1; D gene: -; CDR3 DNA: TGCGCCAGCAGCTTCACCGGGACTAACTATGGCTACACCTTC; CDR3 protein: CASSFTGTNYGYTF
J gene: TRBJ2-5; clone size: -; V gene: TRBV5-6; D gene: -; CDR3 DNA: TGTGCCAGCACCCCTCCGACAGGTTCTTTGGAGACCCAGTACTTC; CDR3 protein: CASTPPTGSLETQYF
J gene: TRBJ2-3; clone size: -; V gene: TRBV7-9; D gene: TRBD2; CDR3 DNA: TGTGCCAGCAGCCAAATCCTAGCGGGATTCACAGATACGCAGTATTTT; CDR3 protein: CASSQILAGFTDTQYF
J gene: TRBJ2-7; clone size: -; V gene: TRBV28; D gene: TRBD1; CDR3 DNA: TGTGCCAGCAGTTGGAGGGGACAGGGGTCGAGGGAGCAGTACTTC; CDR3 protein: CASSWRGQGSREQYF
J gene: TRBJ2-6; clone size: -; V gene: TRBV5-3; D gene: -; CDR3 DNA: TGTGCCAGCGCCCTGAGGGGGGGCTGGGCCAACGTCCTGACTTTC; CDR3 protein: CASALRGGWANVLTF
J gene: TRBJ2-7; clone size: -; V gene: TRBV19; D gene: -; CDR3 DNA: TGTGCCAGTAGTATAGACAGGGGATCCTACGAGCAGTACTTC; CDR3 protein: CASSIDRGSYEQYF
J gene: TRBJ1-3; clone size: once; V gene: TRBV25-1; D gene: -; CDR3 DNA: TGTGCCAGCAGTGAATGGTCTGGAAACACCATATATTTT; CDR3 protein: CASSEWSGNTIYF
J gene: TRBJ1-4; clone size: -; V gene: TRBV6-1; D gene: -; CDR3 DNA: TGTGCCAGCATGCTACCGGGCAGCTTTGACGAAAAACTGTTTTTT; CDR3 protein: CASMLPGSFDEKLFF
J gene: TRBJ2-1; clone size: -; V gene: TRBV6-6; D gene: -; CDR3 DNA: TGTGCCAGCAGTTACTTGGGGGGCGCCTACAATGAGCAGTTCTTC; CDR3 protein: CASSYLGGAYNEQFF
J gene: TRBJ2-5; clone size: few; V gene: TRBV11-3; D gene: -; CDR3 DNA: TGTGCCAGCAGCTTAGAGGGCAGGGCCGGAGAGACCCAGTACTTC; CDR3 protein: CASSLEGRAGETQYF
J gene: TRBJ1-2; clone size: -; V gene: TRBV9; D gene: -; CDR3 DNA: TGTGCCAGCAGCTCCCGAGGACCTGCGGATGGCTACACCTTC; CDR3 protein: CASSSRGPADGYTF
J gene: TRBJ1-5; clone size: -; V gene: TRBV27; D gene: TRBD1; CDR3 DNA: TGTGCCAGCAGTTTATCGTTGACAGGGAGCAATCAGCCCCAGCATTTT; CDR3 protein: CASSLSLTGSNQPQHF
J gene: TRBJ1-2; clone size: -; V gene: TRBV6-1; D gene: -; CDR3 DNA: TGTGCCAGCGGCAACAACTATGGCTACACCTTC; CDR3 protein: CASGNNYGYTF
J gene: TRBJ2-7; clone size: -; V gene: TRBV5-1; D gene: -; CDR3 DNA: TGCGCCAGCAGCGGTACAACCTACGAGCAGTACTTC; CDR3 protein: CASSGTTYEQYF
J gene: TRBJ2-2; clone size: -; V gene: TRBV7-9; D gene: TRBD2; CDR3 DNA: TGTGCCAGCAGCTTTGGGACTACTTCCCCCGGGGAGCTGTTTTTT; CDR3 protein: CASSFGTTSPGELFF
J gene: TRBJ2-1; clone size: -; V gene: TRBV5-1; D gene: TRBD2; CDR3 DNA: TGCGCCAGCAGCGGGGGACTAGACTACAATGAGCAGTTCTTC; CDR3 protein: CASSGGLDYNEQFF